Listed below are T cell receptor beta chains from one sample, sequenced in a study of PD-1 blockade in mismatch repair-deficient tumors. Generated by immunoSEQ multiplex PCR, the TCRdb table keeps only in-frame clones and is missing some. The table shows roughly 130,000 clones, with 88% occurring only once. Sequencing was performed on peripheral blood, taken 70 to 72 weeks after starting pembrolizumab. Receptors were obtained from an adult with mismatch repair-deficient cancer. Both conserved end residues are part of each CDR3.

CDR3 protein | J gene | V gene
CASLPRRAGGGFNEQFF | TRBJ2-1 | TRBV11-2
CASGGGGPEAFF | TRBJ1-1 | TRBV6-6
CSGTGPSTDTQYF | TRBJ2-3 | TRBV29-1
CASSLVRQGRWVESQAFF | TRBJ1-1 | TRBV11-2
CASSLSVNYGYTF | TRBJ1-2 | TRBV5-6
CASSATSRSSYEQYF | TRBJ2-7 | TRBV19
CASSTGQGAYGYTF | TRBJ1-2 | TRBV19
CASSLLTGAYNEQFF | TRBJ2-1 | TRBV7-2
CASSRTSGRAYNEQFF | TRBJ2-1 | TRBV6-6
CANHNGVAGDPSYEQYF | TRBJ2-7 | TRBV19
CASSLSGLEAFF | TRBJ1-1 | TRBV11-2
CAISEDRDSGELFF | TRBJ2-2 | TRBV10-3
CASSVGGANLYEQYF | TRBJ2-7 | TRBV9
CASSPANTGELFF | TRBJ2-2 | TRBV7-6
CASSHYWGNTGELFF | TRBJ2-2 | TRBV4-3
CASSQGARGSLSYTF | TRBJ1-2 | TRBV4-1
CASTRLAGGFTDTQYF | TRBJ2-3 | TRBV6-6
CASSSNSGTSGEETQYF | TRBJ2-5 | TRBV4-1
CASSYPDRGPEQFF | TRBJ2-1 | TRBV6-5
CASSLSGLHEQYF | TRBJ2-7 | TRBV27
CASSSPLAGVSDTQYF | TRBJ2-3 | TRBV7-9
CASSFGLREGDYEQYF | TRBJ2-7 | TRBV4-2
CASSIGTTSRDTQYF | TRBJ2-3 | TRBV19
CASSLSGLVADTQYF | TRBJ2-3 | TRBV7-8
CASNLGTSGNEQFF | TRBJ2-1 | TRBV6-1
CASSGPDGAGTNTGELFF | TRBJ2-2 | TRBV7-9
CASSYSAGGDTQYF | TRBJ2-3 | TRBV6-5
CAISESYIGQDRGTEAFF | TRBJ1-1 | TRBV10-3
CASSYRLSGSNQPQHF | TRBJ1-5 | TRBV5-6
CASSSKYEQYF | TRBJ2-7 | TRBV7-9
CSVEGFNYEQYF | TRBJ2-7 | TRBV29-1
CASSQVAGELFF | TRBJ2-2 | TRBV4-1
CASSQVRGLGTGELFF | TRBJ2-2 | TRBV4-1
CAWSRGPGDTQYF | TRBJ2-3 | TRBV30
CASSWTGGYEQYF | TRBJ2-7 | TRBV5-1
CSVEYRGLYGYTF | TRBJ1-2 | TRBV29-1
CASSRRTSGRGVYNEQFF | TRBJ2-1 | TRBV5-1
CASSWAGVASYNEQFF | TRBJ2-1 | TRBV13
CASSYAFYNEQFF | TRBJ2-1 | TRBV6-6
CASSLDLGTAGELFF | TRBJ2-2 | TRBV7-2
CASSPVTSGTLSYEQYF | TRBJ2-7 | TRBV2
CASSPLGGGKGYTF | TRBJ1-2 | TRBV7-3
CASRPLAGSYNEQFF | TRBJ2-1 | TRBV19
CASSLLDRQETQYF | TRBJ2-5 | TRBV7-9
CASSRGVYEQFF | TRBJ2-1 | TRBV12-5
CASSEGTGVSYGYTF | TRBJ1-2 | TRBV6-1
CTSSQDTQILAKNIQYF | TRBJ2-4 | TRBV1
CASSSIAVGGGQTDTQYF | TRBJ2-3 | TRBV11-2
CASSLGAGGETQYF | TRBJ2-5 | TRBV7-9
CASSLGRGQETQYF | TRBJ2-5 | TRBV5-1
CASSSSIADIQYF | TRBJ2-4 | TRBV7-3
CASSSTGTPYNEQFF | TRBJ2-1 | TRBV19
CASSFTGRYYGYTF | TRBJ1-2 | TRBV5-4
CASSFRTGDSYEQYF | TRBJ2-7 | TRBV11-2
CASSPQPGPNPYEQYF | TRBJ2-7 | TRBV11-2
CASSTSGSYEQYF | TRBJ2-7 | TRBV19
CASSEFRGPGTEAFF | TRBJ1-1 | TRBV6-1
CSVEDGDGNYGYTF | TRBJ1-2 | TRBV29-1
CASSSPLTSGINEQFF | TRBJ2-1 | TRBV27
CASSFLETQYF | TRBJ2-5 | TRBV7-9